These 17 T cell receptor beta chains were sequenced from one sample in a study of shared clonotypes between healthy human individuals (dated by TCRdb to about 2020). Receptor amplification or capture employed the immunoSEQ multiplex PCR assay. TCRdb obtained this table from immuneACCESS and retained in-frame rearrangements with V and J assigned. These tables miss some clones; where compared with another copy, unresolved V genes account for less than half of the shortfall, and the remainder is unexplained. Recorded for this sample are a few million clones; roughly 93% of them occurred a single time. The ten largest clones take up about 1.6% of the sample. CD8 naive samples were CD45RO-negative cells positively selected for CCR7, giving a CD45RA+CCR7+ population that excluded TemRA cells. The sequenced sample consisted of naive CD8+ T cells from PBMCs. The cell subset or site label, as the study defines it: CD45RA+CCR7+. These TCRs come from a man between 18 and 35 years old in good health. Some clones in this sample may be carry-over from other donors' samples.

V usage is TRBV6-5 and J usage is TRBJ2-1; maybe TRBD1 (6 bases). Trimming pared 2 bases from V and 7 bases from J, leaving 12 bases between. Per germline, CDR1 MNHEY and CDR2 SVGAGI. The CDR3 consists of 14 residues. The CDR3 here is CASSYQGSVNEQFF. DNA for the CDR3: TGTGCCAGCAGTTACCAGGGGTCTGTGAATGAGCAGTTCTTC.

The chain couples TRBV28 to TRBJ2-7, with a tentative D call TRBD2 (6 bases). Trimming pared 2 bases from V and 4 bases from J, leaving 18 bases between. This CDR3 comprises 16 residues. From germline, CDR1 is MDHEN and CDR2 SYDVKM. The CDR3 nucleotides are TGTGCCAGCAGTTTAAAGGCCCGACTAGGGGCTTACGAGCAGTACTTC. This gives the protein CASSLKARLGAYEQYF.

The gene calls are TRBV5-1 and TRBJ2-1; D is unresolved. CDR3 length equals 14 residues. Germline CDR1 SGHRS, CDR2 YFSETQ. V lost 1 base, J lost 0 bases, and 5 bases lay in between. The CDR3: CASSLRSSYNEQFF. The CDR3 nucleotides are TGCGCCAGCAGCTTGAGGAGCTCCTACAATGAGCAGTTCTTC. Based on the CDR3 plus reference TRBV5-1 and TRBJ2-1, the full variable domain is KAGVTQTPRYLIKTRGQQVTLSCSPISGHRSVSWYQQTPGQGLQFLFEYFSETQRNKGNFPGRFSGRQFSNSRSEMNVSTLELGDSALYLCASSLRSSYNEQFFGPGTRLTVL.

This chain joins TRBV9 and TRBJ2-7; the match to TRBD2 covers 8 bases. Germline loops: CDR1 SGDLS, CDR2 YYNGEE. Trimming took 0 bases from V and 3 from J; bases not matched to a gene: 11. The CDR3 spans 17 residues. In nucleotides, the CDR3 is TGTGCCAGCAGCGTAGGTCAATCAAGCGGGAGAGGCTACGAGCAGTACTTC. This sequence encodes CASSVGQSSGRGYEQYF.

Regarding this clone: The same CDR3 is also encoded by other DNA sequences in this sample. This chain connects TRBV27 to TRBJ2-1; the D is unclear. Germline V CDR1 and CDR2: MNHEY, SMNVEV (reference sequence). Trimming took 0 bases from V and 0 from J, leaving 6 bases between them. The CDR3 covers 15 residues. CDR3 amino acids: CASSLSISSYNEQFF. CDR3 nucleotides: TGTGCCAGCAGTTTATCCATAAGCTCCTACAATGAGCAGTTCTTC.

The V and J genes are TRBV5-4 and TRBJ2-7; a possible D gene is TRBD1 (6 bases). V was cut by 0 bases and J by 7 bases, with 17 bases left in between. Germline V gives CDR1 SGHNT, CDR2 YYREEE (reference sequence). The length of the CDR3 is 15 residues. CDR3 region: CASSLVSQGKGEQYF. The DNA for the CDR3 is TGTGCCAGCAGCTTGGTATCACAGGGTAAGGGGGAGCAGTACTTC.

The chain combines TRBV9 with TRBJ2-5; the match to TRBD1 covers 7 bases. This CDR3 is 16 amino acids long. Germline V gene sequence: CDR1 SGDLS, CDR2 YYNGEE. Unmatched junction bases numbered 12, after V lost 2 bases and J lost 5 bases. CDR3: CASSVKGALGLETQYF. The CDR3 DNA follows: TGTGCCAGCAGCGTCAAGGGGGCCCTTGGGTTGGAGACCCAGTACTTC.

The CDR3 DNA follows: TGTGCCAGTACCTTCGGGACAGGCATCTACGAGCAGTACTTC. As protein: CASTFGTGIYEQYF. The J gene is TRBJ2-7, the V gene TRBV19, with 8 positions matching TRBD1. This CDR3 is built from 14 residues. From germline, CDR1 is LNHDA and CDR2 SQIVND (reference sequence). The trim removed 7 bases at V and 3 bases at J, leaving 8 bases unmatched. The full variable domain, completed using reference TRBV19 and TRBJ2-7, is DGGITQSPKYLFRKEGQNVTLSCEQNLNHDAMYWYRQDPGQGLRLIYYSQIVNDFQKGDIAEGYSVSREKKESFPLTVTSAQKNPTAFYLCASTFGTGIYEQYFGPGTRLTVT.

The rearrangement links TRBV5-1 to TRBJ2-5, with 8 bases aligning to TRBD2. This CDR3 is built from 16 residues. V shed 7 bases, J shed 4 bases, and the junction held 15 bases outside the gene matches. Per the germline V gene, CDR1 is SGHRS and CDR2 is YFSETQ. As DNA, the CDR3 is TGCGCCAGCTCTACGGCGGCTCGAGCGGGAGTAGAGACCCAGTACTTC. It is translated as CASSTAARAGVETQYF.

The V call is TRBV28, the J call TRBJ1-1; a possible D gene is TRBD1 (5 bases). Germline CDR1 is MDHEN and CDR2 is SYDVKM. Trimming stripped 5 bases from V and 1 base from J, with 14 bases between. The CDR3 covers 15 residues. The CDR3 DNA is TGTGCCAGCAGTCCCTGGGACGGGGAGAACACTGAAGCTTTCTTT. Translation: CASSPWDGENTEAFF.

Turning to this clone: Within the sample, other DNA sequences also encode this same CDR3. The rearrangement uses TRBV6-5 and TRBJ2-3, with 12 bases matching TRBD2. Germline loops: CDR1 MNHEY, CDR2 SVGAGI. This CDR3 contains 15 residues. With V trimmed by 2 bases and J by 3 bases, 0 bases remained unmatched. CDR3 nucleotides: TGTGCCAGCAGTTACACTAGCGGGAGGACAGATACGCAGTATTTT. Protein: CASSYTSGRTDTQYF.

CDR3 amino acids: CASSPAGGNTEAFF. The CDR3 nucleotides are TGTGCCAGCAGCCCGGCCGGGGGGAACACTGAAGCTTTCTTT. V usage is TRBV13 and J usage is TRBJ1-1, with a tentative D call TRBD1 (5 bases). This CDR3 comprises 14 residues. The ends were cut back, 5 bases at V and 1 base at J, with 11 bases in the middle. Germline values: CDR1 PRHDT, CDR2 FYEKMQ (reference sequence).

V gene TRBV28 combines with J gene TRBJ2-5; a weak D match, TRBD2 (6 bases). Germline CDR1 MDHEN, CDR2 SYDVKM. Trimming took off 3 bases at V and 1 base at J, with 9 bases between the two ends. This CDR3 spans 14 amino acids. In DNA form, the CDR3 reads TGTGCCAGCAGTTTGGGGGGATTCCAAGAGACCCAGTACTTC. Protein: CASSLGGFQETQYF.

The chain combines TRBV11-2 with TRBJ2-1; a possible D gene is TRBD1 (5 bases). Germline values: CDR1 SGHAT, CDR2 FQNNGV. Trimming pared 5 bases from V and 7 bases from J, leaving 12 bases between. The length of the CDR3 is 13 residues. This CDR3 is CASSPRKGNEQFF. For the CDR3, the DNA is TGTGCCAGCAGCCCCAGGAAGGGGAATGAGCAGTTCTTC.

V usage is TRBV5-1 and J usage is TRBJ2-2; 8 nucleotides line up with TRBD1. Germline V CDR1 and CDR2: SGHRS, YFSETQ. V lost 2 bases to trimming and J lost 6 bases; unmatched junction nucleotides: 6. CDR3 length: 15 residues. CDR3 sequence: CASSLKTGAPGELFF. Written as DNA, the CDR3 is TGCGCCAGCAGCTTAAAGACAGGGGCCCCCGGGGAGCTGTTTTTT. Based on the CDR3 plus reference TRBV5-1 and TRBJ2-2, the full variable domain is KAGVTQTPRYLIKTRGQQVTLSCSPISGHRSVSWYQQTPGQGLQFLFEYFSETQRNKGNFPGRFSGRQFSNSRSEMNVSTLELGDSALYLCASSLKTGAPGELFFGEGSRLTVL.

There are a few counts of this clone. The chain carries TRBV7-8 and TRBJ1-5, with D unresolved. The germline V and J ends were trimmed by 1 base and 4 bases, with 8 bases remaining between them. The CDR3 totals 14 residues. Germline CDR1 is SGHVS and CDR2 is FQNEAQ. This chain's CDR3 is CASSLVGKNQPQHF. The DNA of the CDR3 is TGTGCCAGCAGCTTAGTCGGAAAGAATCAGCCCCAGCATTTT. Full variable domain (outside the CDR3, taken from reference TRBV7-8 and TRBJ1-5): GAGVSQSPRYKVAKRGQDVALRCDPISGHVSLFWYQQALGQGPEFLTYFQNEAQLDKSGLPSDRFFAERPEGSVSTLKIQRTQQEDSAVYLCASSLVGKNQPQHFGDGTRLSIL.

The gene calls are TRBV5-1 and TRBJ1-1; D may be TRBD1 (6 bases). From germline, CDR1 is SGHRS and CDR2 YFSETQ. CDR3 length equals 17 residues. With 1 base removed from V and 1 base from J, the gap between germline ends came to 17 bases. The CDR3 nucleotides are TGCGCCAGCAGCTTGTTCAGGGGCGCAATTGGGAACACTGAAGCTTTCTTT. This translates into CASSLFRGAIGNTEAFF.